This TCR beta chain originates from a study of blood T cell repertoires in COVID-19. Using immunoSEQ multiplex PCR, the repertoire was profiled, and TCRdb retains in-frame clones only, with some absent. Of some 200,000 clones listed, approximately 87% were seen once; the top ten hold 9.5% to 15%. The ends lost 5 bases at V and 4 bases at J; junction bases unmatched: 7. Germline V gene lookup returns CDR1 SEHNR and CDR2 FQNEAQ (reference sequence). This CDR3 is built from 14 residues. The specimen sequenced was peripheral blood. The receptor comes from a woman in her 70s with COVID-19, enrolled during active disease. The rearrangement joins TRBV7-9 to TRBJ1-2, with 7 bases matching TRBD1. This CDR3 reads CASSTTGTVYGYTF. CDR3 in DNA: TGTGCCAGCAGCACGACCGGGACAGTCTATGGCTACACCTTC.